This TCR beta chain was obtained from a study of T-cell reconstitution after alpha-beta-depleted transplantation in children. Unique molecular identifiers were incorporated during preparation of the TCRbeta library. TCRdb re-analysed the PCR reads in MiXCR, keeping a single row per CDR3 protein. The table records 500,000 to 600,000 distinct CDR3 sequences, 30% to 35% of them present only once. The CDR3 sequence is 13 residues long. Trimming took 2 bases from V and 9 from J; bases not matched to a gene: 8. Germline lookup yields CDR1 DFQATT and CDR2 SNEGSKA (reference sequence). The source was PBMCs from the stem cell graft donor, collected from the stem cell graft. The TCR sequence derives from a human donor who donated a stem cell graft to a child with aplastic anemia. The gene calls are TRBV20-1 and TRBJ1-2; TRBD1 matches 8 bases. The CDR3 bases are TGCAGTGCTAGAAGACAGGGGTTTGAAAGCTACACCTTC. Amino acids: CSARRQGFESYTF.